Below, 6 T cell receptor beta chains from the same sample are listed, as sequenced in a study of long-term antiretroviral therapy in people with HIV. Version v3.0 of the immunoSEQ assay ran at survey level. TCRdb keeps only in-frame clones here, not all; method: immunoSEQ multiplex PCR. The data hold about 28,000 clones, with about 90% observed a single time. Sample: unsorted PBMCs, taken 3.2 years before starting antiretroviral therapy. These receptors originate from a man in his fifties with HIV.

The chain employs TRBV29-1 and TRBJ2-7; tentatively, D is TRBD1 (6 bases). CDR1 is SQVTM and CDR2 is ANQGSEA in the germline V gene. The CDR3 is 14 residues long. Trimming pared 4 bases from V and 5 bases from J, leaving 18 bases between. Here the CDR3 DNA reads TGCAGCGTTGTCATCTTAGAACAGGGTGACGAGCAGTACTTC. Its protein product is CSVVILEQGDEQYF.

V usage is TRBV14 and J usage is TRBJ2-7; D is possibly TRBD1 or TRBD2 (5 bases each). Trimming took 1 base from V and 4 from J, leaving 23 bases between them. CDR3 size: 18 residues. Germline loops: CDR1 SGHDN, CDR2 FVKESK. The DNA of the CDR3 is TGTGCCAGCAGCCAAGTTTTCGGTTTGGGACCCAGTATTTACGAGCAGTACTTC. This gives the protein CASSQVFGLGPSIYEQYF. The full variable domain, rest sourced from reference TRBV14 and TRBJ2-7, is EAGVTQFPSHSVIEKGQTVTLRCDPISGHDNLYWYRRVMGKEIKFLLHFVKESKQDESGMPNNRFLAERTGGTYSTLKVQPAELEDSGVYFCASSQVFGLGPSIYEQYFGPGTRLTVT.

Comments on this clone: The junction shows a germline mismatch at one end, possibly a read error. The rearrangement joins TRBV7-7 to TRBJ2-3; 11 nucleotides match TRBD2. The CDR3 covers 16 residues. Germline V gene data show CDR1 as SSHAT and CDR2 as FNYEAQ (reference sequence). In nucleotides, the CDR3 is TGTGCTAGCAGCTTATCTAGCGGGGGGCGCACAGATACGCAGTATTTT. Protein: CASSLSSGGRTDTQYF.

The rearrangement uses TRBV5-1 and TRBJ2-2; D may correspond to TRBD1 or TRBD2 (6 bases each). This CDR3 comprises 15 residues. The V and J ends lost 2 bases and 4 bases respectively, with 12 bases between them. Germline V gene data show CDR1 as SGHRS and CDR2 as YFSETQ. The CDR3 DNA sequence: TGCGCCAGCAGCTTTGGGGGGCCGGGCACCGGGGAGCTGTTTTTT. This gives the protein CASSFGGPGTGELFF.

The chain couples TRBV5-5 to TRBJ1-2; D is unclear. The CDR3 loop spans 15 amino acids. V lost 0 bases, J lost 4 bases, and 13 bases lay in between. Germline CDR1 and CDR2: SGHKS and YYEKEE (reference sequence). CDR3 bases: TGTGCCAGCAGCTTGGGATTCACCGGCGGCTATGGCTACACCTTC. This codes for CASSLGFTGGYGYTF.

V and J are TRBV10-1 and TRBJ2-7; D is unresolved. The CDR3 loop spans 13 amino acids. Trimming pared 3 bases from V and 5 bases from J, leaving 11 bases between. Per germline, CDR1 WNHNN and CDR2 SYGVQD (reference sequence). DNA for the CDR3: TGCGCCAGCAGTGATTCCCCCGTCCACGAGCAGTACTTC. This sequence encodes CASSDSPVHEQYF.